This T cell receptor (beta chain) was retrieved from a study of T cells after posttransplantation cyclophosphamide. Whole-study results and caveats: Later post-transplant blood repertoires were often dominated by donor CD8+ memory clones.

V lost 1 base and J lost 1, with 5 bases in between. CDR1 and CDR2 from the germline V gene are SGHRS and YFSETQ. The CDR3 is 14 amino acids. On the day of bone marrow donation, the related graft donor provided peripheral blood. This table comes from immunoSEQ multiplex PCR, and its TCRdb copy is limited to in-frame clones, with some not included. Listed for the sample are about 24,000 clones, none seen a single time. There are many counts of this clone. Its antigen is unidentified. Other DNA sequences of this sample code for an identical CDR3. The chain recombines TRBV5-1 with TRBJ2-2, with D maybe TRBD1 (5 bases). Sequencing was carried out using PBMCs. The clonotype originates from an older woman in good health, CMV-negative, and a related stem cell transplant donor. The CDR3 reads CASSLTGNTGELFF. CDR3 DNA sequence: TGCGCCAGCAGCTTGACAGGGAACACCGGGGAGCTGTTTTTT.